This T cell receptor beta chain was retrieved from a study of T-cell memory formation after mild COVID-19. Across the whole study: TCR clusters mostly belonged to single donors.

Germline CDR1 reads SEHNR; CDR2 reads FQNEAQ (reference sequence). The CDR3 sequence is 17 residues long. Trimming took 1 base from V and 0 from J; bases not matched to a gene: 4. TCRdb itself ran the 5' RACE reads through MiXCR, one entry per CDR3 protein. Of 150,000 or so distinct CDR3 sequences listed, roughly 30% are singletons. Sequenced: PBMCs or a T cell subset sorted from them (not recorded which). The receptor comes from an adult woman who had mild COVID-19 (a few samples of this study predate the infection). Cell type and time point are not known. The chain links TRBV7-9 to TRBJ2-3, with TRBD2 matching 10 bases. Written as DNA, the CDR3 is TGTGCCAGCAGCTTAGGGGTGACTAGCGGGAGCACAGATACGCAGTATTTT. Translation gives CASSLGVTSGSTDTQYF.